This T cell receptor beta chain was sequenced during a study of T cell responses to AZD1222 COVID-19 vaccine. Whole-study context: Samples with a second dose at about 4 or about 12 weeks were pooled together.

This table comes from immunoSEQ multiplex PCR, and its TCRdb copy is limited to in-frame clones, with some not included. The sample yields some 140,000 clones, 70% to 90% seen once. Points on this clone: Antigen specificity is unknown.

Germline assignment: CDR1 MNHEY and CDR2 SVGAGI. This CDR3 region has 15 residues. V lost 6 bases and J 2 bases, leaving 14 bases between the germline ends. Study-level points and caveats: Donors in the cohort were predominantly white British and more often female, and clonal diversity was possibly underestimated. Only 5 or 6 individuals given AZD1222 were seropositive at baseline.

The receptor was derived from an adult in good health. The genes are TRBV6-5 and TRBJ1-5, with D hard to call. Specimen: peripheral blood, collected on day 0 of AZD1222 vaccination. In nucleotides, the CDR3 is TGTGCCAGCAGACGAACACGGGGAGGCAATCAGCCCCAGCATTTT. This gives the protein CASRRTRGGNQPQHF.